The rows below give T cell receptor beta chains drawn from one sample of a study of blood T cell repertoires in COVID-19. Using immunoSEQ multiplex PCR, the repertoire was profiled, and TCRdb retains in-frame clones only, with some absent. Here the sample spans roughly 410,000 clones, 89% being singletons. The sequenced sample consisted of peripheral blood. The source is a woman aged 40 to 50 with COVID-19, enrolled during active disease. Both conserved end residues are part of each CDR3. The D gene is left open where the match is weak. Clone sizes are given selectively: once, few, many, or a class where the clone is expanded.

-	-	TRBJ1-1	TRBV4-3	TGCGCCAGCAGCCAAGATACGGGGTTGGGGAACACTGAAGCTTTCTTT	CASSQDTGLGNTEAFF
-	-	TRBJ2-7	TRBV18	TGTGCCAGCTCACCATCGGAGCCGGGAGAGCAGTACTTC	CASSPSEPGEQYF
few	-	TRBJ2-2	TRBV4-2	TGTGCCAGCAGCCAAGATGATATCATCCCGGACACCGGGGAGCTGTTTTTT	CASSQDDIIPDTGELFF
-	-	TRBJ1-2	TRBV5-4	TGTGCCAGCAGCTTGAGGCGGAGGGAGCGAAATGGCTACACCTTC	CASSLRRRERNGYTF
-	-	TRBJ1-2	TRBV11-2	TGTGCCAGCAGCTTAAATCCGGGATCCTATGGCTACACCTTC	CASSLNPGSYGYTF
few	TRBD2	TRBJ2-1	TRBV9	TGTGCCAGCAGCGTCGGGGCCGGGACTAGGGGGTACAATGAGCAGTTCTTC	CASSVGAGTRGYNEQFF
-	-	TRBJ2-7	TRBV7-2	TGTGCCAGCAGCCCCCGGACTCTCTCCTACGAGCAGTACTTC	CASSPRTLSYEQYF
-	-	TRBJ2-2	TRBV7-7	TGTGCTAGCAGCTTAGGACTTCAGGGGTCCACCGGGGAGCTGTTTTTT	CASSLGLQGSTGELFF
once	-	TRBJ1-1	TRBV19	TGTGCCAGTAGTGCAACGGGAATCATGAACACTGAAGCTTTCTTT	CASSATGIMNTEAFF
-	-	TRBJ2-2	TRBV7-9	TGTGCCAGCAGCTCCGAGCGGATGACCGGGGAGCTGTTTTTT	CASSSERMTGELFF
-	-	TRBJ1-6	TRBV4-3	TGCGCCAGCAGCCAAGAAGAGACGGGCTCCTATAATTCACCCCTCCACTTT	CASSQEETGSYNSPLHF
-	-	TRBJ1-5	TRBV24-1	TGTGCCACCAGTGGGCAGGCCAATCAGCCCCAGCATTTT	CATSGQANQPQHF
-	-	TRBJ1-3	TRBV4-1	TGCGCCAGCAGCCAAGATCGGATAGAGGCAGCTGGAAACACCATATATTTT	CASSQDRIEAAGNTIYF
once	-	TRBJ1-2	TRBV7-2	TGTGCCAGCAGTCGGACAGCCGCTCCGCCTTACTATGGCTACACCTTC	CASSRTAAPPYYGYTF
-	TRBD1	TRBJ1-2	TRBV25-1	TGTGCCAGCAGTGCCGGACAGGGCCTCTATGGCTACACCTTC	CASSAGQGLYGYTF
-	TRBD1	TRBJ2-2	TRBV24-1	TGTGCCACCAGTGATTTAAAGGGGGCAGCGAACACCGGGGAGCTGTTTTTT	CATSDLKGAANTGELFF
-	-	TRBJ2-5	TRBV9	TGTGCCAGACCTGCCAGGATCCAAGAGACCCAGTACTTC	CARPARIQETQYF
few	TRBD1	TRBJ1-2	TRBV5-1	TGCGCCAGCAGGGGGACAGACTATGGCTACACCTTC	CASRGTDYGYTF
-	-	TRBJ1-3	TRBV7-2	TGTGCCAGCAGCTTACGAACAAGGGGGGGCAACACCATATATTTT	CASSLRTRGGNTIYF
-	-	TRBJ2-3	TRBV15	TGTGCCACCAGCAGACACTCTAGAACAGATACGCAGTATTTT	CATSRHSRTDTQYF
-	-	TRBJ2-3	TRBV6-2/TRBV6-3	TGTGCCAGCAGTTATACCACTTCCCTCACAGATACGCAGTATTTT	CASSYTTSLTDTQYF
-	-	TRBJ1-2	TRBV6-4	TGTGCCAGCAGTGACTCAGGCGGGGACGGATCAAATGGCTACACCTTC	CASSDSGGDGSNGYTF
-	-	TRBJ1-6	TRBV10-3	TGTGCCATCAGTACAGACTATAATTCACCCCTCCACTTT	CAISTDYNSPLHF
-	-	TRBJ1-6	TRBV6-6	TGTGCCAGCATCCTAGGAGGGGTCGTGGATTCACCCCTCCACTTT	CASILGGVVDSPLHF
-	TRBD1	TRBJ2-1	TRBV2	TGTGCCAGCAGTGAGACAGGGGTAGGGTACTACAATGAGCAGTTCTTC	CASSETGVGYYNEQFF
once	-	TRBJ1-6	TRBV6-5	TGTGCCAGCAGAGCAGGGGCGGTCTATAATTCACCCCTCCACTTT	CASRAGAVYNSPLHF
-	TRBD2	TRBJ2-2	TRBV7-2	TGTGCCAGCAGCTTAGTTGCTAGCGGGCCAAACACCGGGGAGCTGTTTTTT	CASSLVASGPNTGELFF
-	TRBD1	TRBJ1-4	TRBV5-1	TGCGCCAGCAGTTTGGGGACAGGGACTGAAAAACTGTTTTTT	CASSLGTGTEKLFF
-	TRBD1	TRBJ2-7	TRBV28	TGTGCCAGCAGTTTACACAGGGGGCCCTACGAGCAGTACTTC	CASSLHRGPYEQYF
few	-	TRBJ2-7	TRBV20-1	TGCAGTGCTAGCGGGACTTACGAGCAGTACTTC	CSASGTYEQYF
-	TRBD1	TRBJ2-6	TRBV6-1	TGTGCCAGCAGTGAAACAGGGGGCGGGTCTGGGGCCAACGTCCTGACTTTC	CASSETGGGSGANVLTF
once	TRBD1	TRBJ1-4	TRBV6-5	TGTGCCAGCAGTTTAGGGGGCGCAGGGGAAAAACTGTTTTTT	CASSLGGAGEKLFF
-	-	TRBJ1-1	TRBV19	TGTGCCAGTAGCGCTTCTGTCGGAGCTTTCTTT	CASSASVGAFF
-	-	TRBJ1-2	TRBV28	TGTGCCAGCAGTTTGGGAATCGGGGGGTTACCTAACTATGGCTACACCTTC	CASSLGIGGLPNYGYTF
-	TRBD1	TRBJ1-1	TRBV6-5	TGTGCCAGCAGGGGGGACAGGGGGTACACTGAAGCTTTCTTT	CASRGDRGYTEAFF
-	-	TRBJ1-5	TRBV12-5	TGTGCTAGTGGGCAATCTACACGAGGGCGGGTGTGGGATAGCAATCAGCCCCAGCATTTT	CASGQSTRGRVWDSNQPQHF
-	-	TRBJ1-4	TRBV5-1	TGCGCCAGTAGGATAGGGGGGGATGAAAAACTGTTTTTT	CASRIGGDEKLFF
-	TRBD1	TRBJ1-2	TRBV10-3	TGTGCCATCAGTGAGACAGGGACAGGGGCCGGCGGCACCTTC	CAISETGTGAGGTF
-	-	TRBJ2-1	TRBV7-2	TGTGCCAGCAGCTTAGCGTGGGCGGGTCGCTACAATGAGCAGTTCTTC	CASSLAWAGRYNEQFF
-	TRBD2	TRBJ2-5	TRBV19	TGTGCCAGTAGTGCCGCCGGTCCGACTAGCGGGGGTGAAGAGACCCAGTACTTC	CASSAAGPTSGGEETQYF
-	-	TRBJ1-5	TRBV24-1	TGTGCCACCAGTGATTCCCCGAGCAATCAGCCCCAGCATTTT	CATSDSPSNQPQHF
few	TRBD1	TRBJ2-7	TRBV28	TGTGCCAGCAGTCTGGGACAGGGATCAGGCGAGCAGTACTTC	CASSLGQGSGEQYF
-	-	TRBJ1-2	TRBV7-8	TGTGCCAGCAGCGCAAGACGGGGAGAAGGCTACACCTTC	CASSARRGEGYTF
few	-	TRBJ1-4	TRBV18	TGTGCCAGCTCACCAACTACGGAAAAACTGTTTTTT	CASSPTTEKLFF